This TCR beta chain was identified during a study of blood T cells in healthy people across ages. A second PCR, run for about 6 to 11 cycles, used a sample-barcoded 5' primer plus a J-beta primer mix. TCRdb processed the 5' RACE reads anew with MiXCR; each CDR3 protein has one entry. This table holds approximately 780,000 distinct CDR3 sequences, roughly 24% found once. V shed 5 bases, J shed 0 bases, and the junction held 4 bases outside the gene matches. The CDR3 has 16 residues. Germline lookup yields CDR1 SGHTA and CDR2 FQGTGA. These data were also reused for a study on T cells of mothers and their children.

V usage is TRBV7-3 and J usage is TRBJ1-6; TRBD1 matches at 7 bases. The sequenced sample consisted of blood. The sequence was collected from a boy aged 10-17 years in good health. The CDR3 region is CASSTQGSSYNSPLHF. In DNA, the CDR3 is TGTGCCAGCAGCACACAGGGGAGCTCCTATAATTCACCCCTCCACTTT.